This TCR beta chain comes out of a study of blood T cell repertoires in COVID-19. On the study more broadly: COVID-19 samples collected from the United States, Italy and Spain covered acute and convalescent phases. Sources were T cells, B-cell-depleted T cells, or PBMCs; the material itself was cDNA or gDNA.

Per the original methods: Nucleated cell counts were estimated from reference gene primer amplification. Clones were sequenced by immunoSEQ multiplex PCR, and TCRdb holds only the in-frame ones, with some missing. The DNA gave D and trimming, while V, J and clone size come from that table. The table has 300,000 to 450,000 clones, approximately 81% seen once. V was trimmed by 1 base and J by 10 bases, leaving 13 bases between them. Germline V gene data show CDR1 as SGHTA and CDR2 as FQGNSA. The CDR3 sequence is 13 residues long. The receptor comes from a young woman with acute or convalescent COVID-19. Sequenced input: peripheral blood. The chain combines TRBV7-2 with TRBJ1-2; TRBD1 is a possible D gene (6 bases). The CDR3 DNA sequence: TGTGCCAGCAGCTTAGACAGGGAGCACTCCTACACCTTC. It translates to CASSLDREHSYTF.